This TCR beta chain was captured by sequencing in a study of CD8 T cells in ankylosing spondylitis. TCRdb independently ran MiXCR on the 5' RACE reads; one entry per CDR3 protein. The repertoire includes 150,000 or so distinct CDR3 sequences, 11% of them detected once, and 25% to 30% sits in the top ten. General observations from the study: Seemingly distinctive of ankylosing spondylitis blood was a TCR beta motif formed by eight highly homologous variants. It was reported that disease-linked clones were significantly enriched in matched ankylosing spondylitis synovial fluid. Those disease-linked clones were CD8+; they were also relatively rare in peripheral blood.

V trimming: 5 bases; J trimming: 2 bases; junction bases outside the gene matches: 11. CDR1 is DFQATT and CDR2 is SNEGSKA in the germline V gene (reference sequence). The CDR3 is made up of 16 amino acids. This clonotype has a count of ten or more. Its antigen is not identified. The V call is TRBV20-1, the J call TRBJ2-3; 9 bases align to TRBD2. The sequence was collected from a male donor with ankylosing spondylitis or in good health (not recorded which). Specimen: blood, either unsorted or a sorted T cell fraction (not recorded which). CDR3 region: CSAEIVLAGSTDTQYF. The CDR3 DNA sequence: TGCAGTGCTGAGATTGTACTAGCGGGCTCCACAGATACGCAGTATTTT.